This TCR beta chain was captured in a study of T cell responses to AZD1222 COVID-19 vaccine. Overall study context: Second-dose intervals of approximately 4 or approximately 12 weeks were pooled.

The germline CDR1 and CDR2 sequences are MNHEY and SVGAGI. The ends were cut back, 8 bases at V and 4 bases at J, with 20 bases in the middle. The CDR3 runs 15 residues. Generated by immunoSEQ multiplex PCR, the TCRdb table keeps only in-frame clones and is missing some. The sample includes 130,000 to 150,000 clones, 90% to 95% seen only once; the top ten take under 2%. This sequence was found in an adult in good health. Sequenced material: peripheral blood, taken on day 0 of AZD1222 vaccination. The chain couples TRBV6-5 to TRBJ1-1; unclear D gene. The DNA for the CDR3 is TGTGCCAGCTCCATCGGGCGGGCGGGAGGCACTGAAGCTTTCTTT. Its protein is CASSIGRAGGTEAFF.